Shown below are 18 T cell receptor beta chains from a single sample sequenced in a study of T cell responses to AZD1222 COVID-19 vaccine. Clones were sequenced by immunoSEQ multiplex PCR, and TCRdb holds only the in-frame ones, with some missing. This repertoire shows about 78,000 clones, approximately 88% found once; its top ten account for around 5.1%. This sample comprised peripheral blood, obtained on day 0 of MenACWY control vaccination. The receptors come from an adult in good health.

This rearrangement joins TRBV6-2 or TRBV6-3 to TRBJ1-2; weak D call: TRBD1 (5 bases). CDR3 size: 13 residues. The germline V gene encodes CDR1 MNHEY and CDR2 SVGEGT. V was trimmed by 5 bases and J by 4 bases, leaving 11 bases between them. The CDR3 coding sequence is TGTGCCAGCAGTAGACAGCCCATCTATGGCTACACCTTC. This gives the protein CASSRQPIYGYTF.

V is TRBV7-9 and J is TRBJ2-3, with 12 bases matching TRBD2. V lost 3 bases and J lost 5; bases outside the gene matches: 6. This CDR3 is 16 amino acids long. CDR1 and CDR2 from the germline V gene are SEHNR and FQNEAQ (reference sequence). CDR3 nucleotides: TGTGCCAGCAGCTTCCTAGCGGGGGGGACTAGAGATACGCAGTATTTT. The encoded protein is CASSFLAGGTRDTQYF.

The rearrangement joins TRBV6-1 to TRBJ1-2; weak D call: TRBD1 (5 bases). This CDR3 contains 13 residues. CDR1 is MNHNS and CDR2 is SASEGT in the germline V gene. Trimming removed 2 bases at V and 4 bases at J, with 8 bases between. CDR3 in amino acids: CASSELGGYGYTF. In DNA form, the CDR3 reads TGTGCCAGCAGTGAACTGGGGGGCTATGGCTACACCTTC.

This chain uses TRBV7-9 with TRBJ1-1, with TRBD1 matching over 7 bases. The CDR3 is made up of 15 amino acids. CDR1 SEHNR and CDR2 FQNEAQ come from the germline V gene (reference sequence). Trimming took 5 bases from V and 1 from J; bases not matched to a gene: 7. The CDR3: CASSLLRTGNTEAFF. CDR3 sequence (DNA): TGTGCCAGCAGCCTCTTGAGGACAGGGAACACTGAAGCTTTCTTT. Drawing the rest from reference TRBV7-9 and TRBJ1-1, the complete variable domain is DTGVSQNPRHKITKRGQNVTFRCDPISEHNRLYWYRQTLGQGPEFLTYFQNEAQLEKSRLLSDRFSAERPKGSFSTLEIQRTEQGDSAMYLCASSLLRTGNTEAFFGQGTRLTVV.

CDR3 amino acids: CASSAREGGEKLFF. The CDR3 DNA is TGTGCCAGCAGCGCGAGGGAAGGGGGTGAAAAACTGTTTTTT. This chain joins TRBV5-8 and TRBJ1-4, with a weak D call TRBD1 (6 bases). Germline assignment: CDR1 SGHTS and CDR2 YDEGEE. CDR3 length: 14 residues. The V gene lost 4 bases and the J gene lost 7 bases, with 14 bases spanning the gap.

This clone has just one count. V is TRBV19 and J is TRBJ2-3; TRBD1 agrees at 7 bases. The CDR3 totals 15 residues. Losses at the gene ends were 7 bases for V and 3 bases for J; bases not matched to a gene: 10. Germline CDR1 reads LNHDA; CDR2 reads SQIVND (reference sequence). This CDR3 reads CASTAQGLRTDTQYF. DNA of the CDR3: TGTGCCAGTACCGCACAGGGGTTAAGAACAGATACGCAGTATTTT.

The V call is TRBV7-9, the J call TRBJ2-7; D might be TRBD2 (7 bases). Trimming pared 1 base from V and 3 bases from J, leaving 13 bases between. CDR3 length: 15 residues. Germline V gene data show CDR1 as SEHNR and CDR2 as FQNEAQ (reference sequence). The CDR3 DNA reads as TGTGCCAGCAGCTTAGTGGGGGGGCTGGTCTACGAGCAGTACTTC. Translating gives CASSLVGGLVYEQYF.

This chain links TRBV6-2 or TRBV6-3 with TRBJ2-1; D remains ambiguous. Germline CDR1 MNHEY, CDR2 SVGEGT. V gave up 0 bases and J gave up 5 bases, with 5 bases separating them. CDR3 length: 13 residues. The CDR3: CASSYSEHNEQFF. For the CDR3, the DNA is TGTGCCAGCAGTTACTCAGAGCACAATGAGCAGTTCTTC.

The rearrangement joins TRBV3-1 (or the pseudogene TRBV3-2) to TRBJ2-7; D is ambiguous. The CDR3 covers 13 residues. Germline V gives CDR1 LGHDT, CDR2 YNNKEL (reference sequence). Trimming cost V 0 bases and J 4 bases, with 7 bases left between them. CDR3 region: CASSQEVLYEQYF. The CDR3 nucleotides are TGTGCCAGCAGCCAAGAAGTCCTTTACGAGCAGTACTTC.

The chain links TRBV6-5 to TRBJ1-6, with D unresolved. V lost 11 bases, J lost 5 bases, and 13 bases lay in between. This CDR3 is built from 13 residues. The germline V gene has CDR1 MNHEY and CDR2 SVGAGI. In DNA, the CDR3 is TGTGCCGGCCGAGACGTAAATAATTCACCCCTCCACTTT. Translation: CAGRDVNNSPLHF.

The rearrangement uses TRBV2 and TRBJ1-5; TRBD1 might be the D (6 bases). The V gene's germline CDR1 is SNHLY and CDR2 FYNNEI. The CDR3 is 15 amino acids. Between the trimmed V and J ends, which lost 9 bases and 0 bases, there was a span of 15 bases. The CDR3 region is CASDRGGYSNQPQHF. As DNA, the CDR3 is TGTGCCAGTGACCGAGGGGGGTATAGCAATCAGCCCCAGCATTTT.

The chain joins TRBV7-2 to TRBJ2-6; possible D gene TRBD1, 6 bases. The CDR3 loop spans 14 amino acids. Germline loops: CDR1 SGHTA, CDR2 FQGNSA. V was shortened by 8 bases and J by 2 bases, with 10 bases between the two germline ends. The CDR3 nucleotides are TGTGCCAGCCGAGGGGGAACTGGGGCCAACGTCCTGACTTTC. Protein: CASRGGTGANVLTF.

The CDR3: CASSLEQSTVGYTQYF. The CDR3 region has the DNA TGCGCCAGCAGCTTGGAACAGTCCACGGTGGGGTATACGCAGTATTTT. V and J are TRBV5-1 and TRBJ2-3, with unresolved D. The CDR3 is 16 residues long. CDR1 is SGHRS and CDR2 is YFSETQ in the germline V gene. Trimming removed 0 bases from V and 7 bases from J, with 18 bases in between.

The gene calls are TRBV5-6 and TRBJ1-2, with 8 bases that match TRBD1. The CDR3 loop spans 15 amino acids. The V gene's germline CDR1 is SGHDT and CDR2 YYEEEE. With 4 bases clipped from V and 7 bases from J, the junction kept 12 bases outside the gene matches. The DNA for the CDR3 is TGTGCCAGCAGCCTCCGAGGGACAGGCTCGATTGGCTACACCTTC. Translation gives CASSLRGTGSIGYTF.

The chain is built from TRBV27 and TRBJ1-1; D unclear. V lost 2 bases and J lost 4, with 8 bases in between. Germline assignment: CDR1 MNHEY and CDR2 SMNVEV (reference sequence). The CDR3 covers 13 residues. The CDR3 spells CASSLRGATEAFF. The CDR3 bases are TGTGCCAGCAGTTTACGGGGTGCCACTGAAGCTTTCTTT.

This clone was observed a few times. The V gene is TRBV13, the J gene TRBJ2-7; 12 bases are shared with TRBD2. The CDR3 length is 16 residues. Losses at the gene ends were 3 bases for V and 3 bases for J; bases not matched to a gene: 6. The V gene's germline CDR1 is PRHDT and CDR2 FYEKMQ (reference sequence). CDR3 sequence reads: CASSLATSGGYYEQYF. Here the CDR3 DNA reads TGTGCCAGCAGCTTGGCGACTAGCGGGGGATACTACGAGCAGTACTTC.

This clone came up once. The chain is built from TRBV5-6 and TRBJ1-3, with 8 bases aligning to TRBD1. This CDR3 comprises 15 residues. V shed 3 bases and J 4 bases; nucleotides not matched to a gene: 6. Germline CDR1 is SGHDT and CDR2 is YYEEEE. CDR3 nucleotide sequence: TGTGCCAGCAGCTACGGACAGGGCTGGGGAAACACCATATATTTT. It specifies CASSYGQGWGNTIYF.

The chain joins TRBV5-6 to TRBJ1-2; 11 nucleotides agree with TRBD1. Looked up from germline, CDR1 is SGHDT and CDR2 is YYEEEE. CDR3 length: 15 residues. J was trimmed by 6 bases and V by 4 bases; bases with no gene match: 8. The DNA for the CDR3 is TGTGCCAGCAGCGTCCCCGGGACAGGGGGAAATGGCTACACCTTC. Its protein is CASSVPGTGGNGYTF.